Here is one T cell receptor (beta chain) with its context. The target antigen is unknown. Between the trimmed V and J ends, which lost 0 bases and 3 bases, there was a span of 7 bases. Germline CDR1 is ENHRY and CDR2 is SYGVKD. This CDR3 has 14 amino acids. Isolation recovered at least 6 million PBMCs from every sample. It was with a sample-barcoded 5' primer and a J-beta primer mix that a second PCR of roughly 7 to 12 cycles was run. Each CDR3 protein is one row after TCRdb ran MiXCR on the 5' RACE reads. The table lists about 1,000,000 distinct CDR3 sequences, 35% to 55% of them singletons. The data stem from a study of blood T cells in healthy people across ages. Findings and limits, study-wide: In older individuals, TCR beta diversity per million T cells was lower, falling roughly linearly with age.

The sample consisted of blood. This chain joins TRBV10-3 and TRBJ2-3, with D perhaps TRBD2 (5 bases). The source of this sequence is a woman aged 55-69 years in good health. The CDR3 DNA reads TGTGCCATCAGTGAGTCGAGGAGGACAGATACGCAGTATTTT. As protein: CAISESRRTDTQYF.